This T cell receptor (beta chain) was captured in a study of cytomegalovirus exposure and HLA in healthy donors. Comment on this clone: Its antigen is not known.

Study-level findings and limits: A later look showed TCR association rates differing by HLA locus, highest for DRB1 and lowest for HLA-C.

The CDR3 is made up of 16 amino acids. Germline V gene data show CDR1 as MNHEY and CDR2 as SVGAGI. V gave up 2 bases and J gave up 3 bases, with 16 bases separating them. Both 60 Vbeta primers and 13 Jbeta primers went into the PCR. Measured with immunoSEQ multiplex PCR; TCRdb has only the in-frame clones, and not every one. Among around 100,000 clones listed, about 74% were seen once. The receptor comes from a man under 40 in good health and CMV-seropositive. Sequencing was performed on PBMCs. The chain carries TRBV6-5 and TRBJ1-1; a weak D match, TRBD1 (5 bases). CDR3: CASSYIGRGMDTEAFF. CDR3 bases: TGTGCCAGCAGTTACATCGGGAGGGGAATGGACACTGAAGCTTTCTTT.